This TCR beta chain was sequenced in a study of blood T cells in healthy people across ages. Study-wide results and limits: Percentage of naive T cells showed a strong correlation with TCR beta diversity. Diversity was higher, and naive CD4+ cells more numerous, in long-lived donors than in aged donors.

Primed by a sample-barcoded 5' primer and a J-beta primer mix, a second PCR proceeded for 7 to 11 cycles. TCRdb fed the 5' RACE reads into MiXCR, producing one record per CDR3 protein. Of roughly 1.5 million distinct CDR3 sequences in the sample, around 40% were seen once. Between the trimmed V and J ends, which lost 1 base and 6 bases, there was a span of 10 bases. Per germline, CDR1 MGHRA and CDR2 YSYEKL. The CDR3 covers 13 residues. Each sample had at least 6.5 million PBMCs isolated. This clonotype was observed at least ten times. The antigen is unknown. The chain recombines TRBV4-1 with TRBJ2-7; D may be TRBD2 (5 bases). This clonotype was sampled from a woman aged 18-29 years in good health. Sequenced sample: blood. CDR3 bases: TGCGCCAGCAGCCAAGGAGGGTCATCCGAGCAGTACTTC. It yields the protein CASSQGGSSEQYF.